This T cell receptor (beta chain) was documented in a study of blood T cell repertoires in COVID-19. Across the study: The origin of the acute and convalescent COVID-19 samples was the United States, Italy and Spain. T cells, B-cell-depleted T cells, or PBMCs provided the cDNA or gDNA that served as material.

In the source study's methods: Quantification of nucleated cells was approximated via reference gene primer amplification. Data came from immunoSEQ multiplex PCR; TCRdb stores just in-frame clones and leaves some out. V and J calls and clone size are as listed in that table; D and trimming were resolved from the DNA. The top ten clones hold under 4% of a sample with tens of thousands of clones, roughly 84% of them seen once. The CDR3 has 15 residues. Germline lookup yields CDR1 LGHNA and CDR2 YSLEER. Trimming stripped 1 base from V and 7 bases from J, with 14 bases between. The source of this sequence is a man aged 65-85 years with acute or convalescent COVID-19. V usage is TRBV4-3 and J usage is TRBJ1-5, with D possibly matching TRBD1 (5 bases). The sequenced material came from peripheral blood. CDR3 coding DNA: TGCGCCAGCAGCCAAGGGAGGGGATTGGTACAGCCCCAGCATTTT. It translates to CASSQGRGLVQPQHF.